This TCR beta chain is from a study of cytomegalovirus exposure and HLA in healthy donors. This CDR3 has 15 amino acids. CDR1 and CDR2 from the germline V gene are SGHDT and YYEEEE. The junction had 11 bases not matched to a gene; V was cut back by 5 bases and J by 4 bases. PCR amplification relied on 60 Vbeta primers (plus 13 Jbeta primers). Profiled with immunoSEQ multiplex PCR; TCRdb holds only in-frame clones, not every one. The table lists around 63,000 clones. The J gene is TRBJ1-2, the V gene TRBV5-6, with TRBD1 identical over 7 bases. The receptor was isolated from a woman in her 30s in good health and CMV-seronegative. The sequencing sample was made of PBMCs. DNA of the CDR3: TGTGCCAGCAGTTCCCACAGGGGAGCCGTCTATGGCTACACCTTC. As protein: CASSSHRGAVYGYTF.